What follows are 19 T cell receptor beta chains derived from one specimen sequenced in a study of graft-versus-host responses after intestinal transplantation. These receptors have no identified antigens. Only in-frame clones appear in the TCRdb table, and some are missing; sequencing was by immunoSEQ multiplex PCR. The sample includes about 130,000 clones, around nine tenths of them seen just once. The sequenced sample was unstimulated CD4+ T cells sorted from spleen or lymph node cells, obtained before intestinal transplant. The receptor source for this set is a human donor who received an intestinal transplant.

The chain carries TRBV7-9 and TRBJ2-5; D remains unclear. Trimming cost V 3 bases and J 5 bases, with 13 bases left between them. Germline lookup yields CDR1 SEHNR and CDR2 FQNEAQ (reference sequence). The CDR3 consists of 14 residues. DNA of the CDR3: TGTGCCAGCAGCTTGGGATCGATCGGGGAGACCCAGTACTTC. This sequence encodes CASSLGSIGETQYF.

The gene calls are TRBV6-5 and TRBJ1-2, with D possibly being TRBD1 (5 bases). The V end lost 5 bases, the J end lost 7 bases, and 14 bases lay between the germline ends. Germline CDR1 is MNHEY and CDR2 is SVGAGI. The length of the CDR3 is 13 residues. CDR3 protein: CASSERLGGGYTF. The CDR3 nucleotides are TGTGCCAGCAGTGAACGTTTGGGGGGTGGCTACACCTTC.

The chain's CDR3 is CASSGALSRGDTDTQYF. The CDR3 DNA sequence: TGCGCCAGCAGCGGAGCACTGAGCCGGGGGGACACAGATACGCAGTATTTT. V and J are TRBV5-1 and TRBJ2-3; 7 bases match TRBD2. Germline V gives CDR1 SGHRS, CDR2 YFSETQ. The J segment lost 2 bases and the V segment lost 4 bases, leaving 13 bases of the junction unmatched. The CDR3 is 17 residues long.

This clone was detected only a few times. The chain recombines TRBV10-3 with TRBJ1-3, with D possibly matching TRBD1 (5 bases). The V end lost 3 bases, the J end lost 0 bases, and 6 bases lay between the germline ends. The germline V gene encodes CDR1 ENHRY and CDR2 SYGVKD. The CDR3 is 14 residues long. The CDR3 DNA follows: TGTGCCATCAGTGACGGGACCTCTGGAAACACCATATATTTT. This sequence encodes CAISDGTSGNTIYF.

This chain uses TRBV19 with TRBJ1-2, with no clear D. The CDR3 is made up of 19 amino acids. Germline CDR1 is LNHDA and CDR2 is SQIVND (reference sequence). V lost 5 bases, J lost 1 base, and 26 bases lay in between. The CDR3 nucleotides read TGTGCCAGTAGTTTATCCCTCAAATCTCGAGTTCCCCTTAACTATGGCTACACCTTC. This gives the protein CASSLSLKSRVPLNYGYTF.

The chain has TRBV10-3 and TRBJ1-2, with a tentative D call TRBD1 (5 bases). The CDR3 runs 14 residues. Trimming stripped 3 bases from V and 4 bases from J, with 12 bases between. Germline V lookup: CDR1 ENHRY, CDR2 SYGVKD. CDR3 sequence (DNA): TGTGCCATCAGTGACTCAGGGCAGATCTATGGCTACACCTTC. Its protein product is CAISDSGQIYGYTF.

The chain couples TRBV30 to TRBJ2-5; TRBD1 matches 8 bases. Germline V gives CDR1 GTSNPN, CDR2 SVGIG (reference sequence). This CDR3 is built from 14 residues. Unmatched junction bases numbered 5, after V lost 4 bases and J lost 1 base. CDR3 sequence: CAWNRQGSQETQYF. The CDR3 DNA reads as TGTGCCTGGAATCGACAGGGGTCCCAAGAGACCCAGTACTTC.

This chain links TRBV2 with TRBJ2-1; D not certain. V shed 5 bases and J shed 6 bases, with 5 bases lying between them. The germline V gene has CDR1 SNHLY and CDR2 FYNNEI. The CDR3 length is 11 residues. CDR3 nucleotide sequence: TGTGCCAGCAGTTCGATCAATGAGCAGTTCTTC. It codes for CASSSINEQFF.

This clone is a singleton in its sample. V and J are TRBV13 and TRBJ2-3, with no clear D. The CDR3 totals 15 residues. From germline, CDR1 is PRHDT and CDR2 FYEKMQ (reference sequence). V lost 4 bases to trimming and J lost 5 bases, with 16 bases between them. As DNA, the CDR3 is TGTGCCAGCAGCTCGTCACTCAGGACGGGAGATACGCAGTATTTT. Amino acid sequence: CASSSSLRTGDTQYF.

This chain connects TRBV6-5 to TRBJ2-1; either TRBD1 or TRBD2 may supply D (5 bases each). From germline, CDR1 is MNHEY and CDR2 SVGAGI. V shed 2 bases and J shed 5 bases, with 13 bases lying between them. The CDR3 runs to 15 residues. CDR3: CASSYPGREHNEQFF. DNA of the CDR3: TGTGCCAGCAGTTACCCGGGACGGGAACACAATGAGCAGTTCTTC.

The chain couples TRBV10-2 to TRBJ2-3; no clear D gene. The CDR3 runs 14 residues. The germline V and J ends were trimmed by 6 bases and 0 bases, with 10 bases remaining between them. Per germline, CDR1 WSHSY and CDR2 SAAADI. The CDR3 here is CASRGNASTDTQYF. CDR3 nucleotides: TGCGCCAGCAGGGGAAATGCTAGCACAGATACGCAGTATTTT.

The rearrangement links TRBV14 to TRBJ2-7, with D possibly being TRBD2 (6 bases). Between the trimmed V and J ends, which lost 1 base and 1 base, there was a span of 11 bases. The germline gives CDR1 SGHDN, CDR2 FVKESK. CDR3 length equals 15 residues. CDR3 loop: CASSQGFGGSYEQYF. CDR3 DNA: TGTGCCAGCAGCCAAGGGTTCGGGGGATCCTACGAGCAGTACTTC.

The chain uses TRBV18 and TRBJ2-7, with a weak D call TRBD1 (6 bases). Germline CDR1 reads KGHSH; CDR2 reads LQKENI. Trimming took off 6 bases at V and 1 base at J, with 13 bases between the two ends. The CDR3 spans 14 residues. The CDR3 nucleotides read TGTGCCAGCTCGGAGGCAGGGGCTTCCTACGAGCAGTACTTC. It yields the protein CASSEAGASYEQYF.

The rearrangement uses TRBV7-9 and TRBJ1-3; no firm D call. This CDR3 is built from 14 residues. Germline-derived CDR1 and CDR2 are SEHNR and FQNEAQ (reference sequence). V was clipped by 5 bases and J by 3 bases, with 11 bases between them. The CDR3 loop reads CASSGGRGGNTIYF. In nucleotides, the CDR3 is TGTGCCAGCAGCGGCGGTCGGGGTGGAAACACCATATATTTT.

The chain couples TRBV30 to TRBJ1-1, with D uncertain. This CDR3 is 13 amino acids long. Germline V CDR1 and CDR2: GTSNPN, SVGIG (reference sequence). V was pared by 0 bases and J by 6 bases, with 11 bases between. The CDR3 DNA sequence: TGTGCCTGGAGTGTTGGTGGGGTCTCTGAAGCTTTCTTT. Protein sequence: CAWSVGGVSEAFF.

The CDR3 loop reads CASSLSGGYGYTF. CDR3 nucleotides: TGTGCCAGCAGCTTATCAGGAGGATATGGCTACACCTTC. The chain links TRBV7-8 to TRBJ1-2; no definite D call. Germline lookup yields CDR1 SGHVS and CDR2 FQNEAQ. The length of the CDR3 is 13 residues. Trimming left V 2 bases short and J 5 bases short, with 9 bases between.

V gene TRBV18 combines with J gene TRBJ2-3; 8 positions agree with TRBD2. V was clipped by 1 base and J by 5 bases; unmatched bases: 8. The CDR3 totals 16 residues. Per germline, CDR1 KGHSH and CDR2 LQKENI. CDR3 DNA sequence: TGTGCCAGCTCACCACGGACTAGCCGGGGTGAAGATACGCAGTATTTT. Protein product: CASSPRTSRGEDTQYF.

The chain uses TRBV30 and TRBJ1-1; no definite D call. The germline V gene encodes CDR1 GTSNPN and CDR2 SVGIG (reference sequence). Trimming left V 0 bases short and J 3 bases short, with 8 bases between. The CDR3 has 13 residues. CDR3 in amino acids: CAWSVHGYTEAFF. The CDR3 DNA reads TGTGCCTGGAGTGTACACGGTTACACTGAAGCTTTCTTT.

J is TRBJ1-4 and V is TRBV9; no definite D call. Germline CDR1 reads SGDLS; CDR2 reads YYNGEE. This CDR3 contains 15 residues. Trimming took 3 bases from V and 4 from J, leaving 13 bases between them. The chain's CDR3 is CASSARVGYNEKLFF. The CDR3 DNA follows: TGTGCCAGCAGCGCGCGGGTGGGATATAATGAAAAACTGTTTTTT. The variable domain in full, with the rest retrieved from reference TRBV9 and TRBJ1-4, is DSGVTQTPKHLITATGQRVTLRCSPRSGDLSVYWYQQSLDQGLQFLIQYYNGEERAKGNILERFSAQQFPDLHSELNLSSLELGDSALYFCASSARVGYNEKLFFGSGTQLSVL.